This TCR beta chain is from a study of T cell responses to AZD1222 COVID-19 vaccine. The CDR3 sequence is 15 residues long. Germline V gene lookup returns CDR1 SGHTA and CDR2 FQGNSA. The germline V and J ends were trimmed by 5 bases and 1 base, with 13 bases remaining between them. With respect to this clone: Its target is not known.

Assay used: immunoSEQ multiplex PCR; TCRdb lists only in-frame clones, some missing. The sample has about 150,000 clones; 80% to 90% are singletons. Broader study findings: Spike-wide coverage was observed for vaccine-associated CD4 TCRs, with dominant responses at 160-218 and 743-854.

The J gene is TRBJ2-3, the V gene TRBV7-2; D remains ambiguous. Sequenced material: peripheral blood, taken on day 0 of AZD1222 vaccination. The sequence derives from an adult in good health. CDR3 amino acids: CASSPRIGGTDTQYF. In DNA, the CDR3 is TGTGCCAGCAGCCCCCGGATCGGCGGCACAGATACGCAGTATTTT.